This T cell receptor (beta chain) is drawn from a study of OX40 agonist ivuxolimab in advanced cancers. The wider study: One patient with hepatocellular carcinoma and two with cutaneous melanoma, three in all, had partial responses. The study, taken as a whole, reports: At 0.1 to 3.0 mg/kg and by week 6, CD4+ and CD8+ T cells in the blood had expanded clonally. Compared with others, partial responders at 0.1-3.0 mg/kg displayed clonal expansion among the lowest.

The CDR3 runs 15 residues. Germline lookup yields CDR1 MNHEY and CDR2 SVGAGI. Germline trimming cut 6 bases from V and 5 bases from J; bases unmatched to any gene: 13. As for this clone: Its specificity is unknown.

Only in-frame clones appear in the TCRdb table, and some are missing; sequencing was by immunoSEQ multiplex PCR. The sample includes around 48,000 clones, approximately 71% of them seen just once. The receptor was isolated from an adult with an advanced solid tumor such as melanoma, head and neck, liver or kidney cancer. The sequencing used CD4+ or CD8+ T cells sorted from blood, collected in a trial of the OX40 agonist ivuxolimab. The chain couples TRBV6-5 to TRBJ2-7; 7 positions agree with TRBD2. As DNA, the CDR3 is TGTGCCAGCAGCCGCCGGGGAGCGGGATTCCACGAGCAGTACTTC. This gives the protein CASSRRGAGFHEQYF.